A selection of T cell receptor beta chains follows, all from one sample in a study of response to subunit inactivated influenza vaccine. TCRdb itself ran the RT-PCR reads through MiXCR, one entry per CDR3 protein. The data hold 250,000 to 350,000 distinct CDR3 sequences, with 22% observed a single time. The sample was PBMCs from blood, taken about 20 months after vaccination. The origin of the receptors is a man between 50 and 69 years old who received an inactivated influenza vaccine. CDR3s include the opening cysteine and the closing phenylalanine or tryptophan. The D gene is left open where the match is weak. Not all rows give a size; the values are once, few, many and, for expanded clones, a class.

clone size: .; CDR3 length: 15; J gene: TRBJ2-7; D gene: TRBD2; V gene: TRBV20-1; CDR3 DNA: TGCAGTGCCCCCGGGACTAGCGGGTTTTCCTACGAGCAGTACTTC; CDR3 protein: CSAPGTSGFSYEQYF
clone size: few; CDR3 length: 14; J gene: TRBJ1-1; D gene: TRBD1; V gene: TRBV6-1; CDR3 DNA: TGTGCCAGCAGGGGACAGGAAAAGAACACTGAAGCTTTCTTT; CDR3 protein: CASRGQEKNTEAFF
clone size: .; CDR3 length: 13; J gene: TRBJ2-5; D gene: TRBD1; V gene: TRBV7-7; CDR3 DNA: TGTGCCATCATACAGGGGAGTCAAGAGACCCAGTACTTC; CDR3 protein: CAIIQGSQETQYF
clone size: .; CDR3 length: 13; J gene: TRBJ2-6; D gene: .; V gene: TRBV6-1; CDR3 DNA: TGTGCCAGCAGGGTCTCTGGGGCCAACGTCCTGACTTTC; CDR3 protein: CASRVSGANVLTF
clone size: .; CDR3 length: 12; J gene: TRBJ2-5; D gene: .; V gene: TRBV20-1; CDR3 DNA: TGCAGTGTTAAAGGACTCCAAGAGACCCAGTACTTC; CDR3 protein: CSVKGLQETQYF
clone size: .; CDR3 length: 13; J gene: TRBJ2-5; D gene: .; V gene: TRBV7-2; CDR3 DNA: TGTGCCAGCAGCTTTGAGTTACAAGAGACCCAGTACTTC; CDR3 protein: CASSFELQETQYF
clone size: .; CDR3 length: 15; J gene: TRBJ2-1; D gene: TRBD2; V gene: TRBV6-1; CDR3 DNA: TGTGCCAGCAGTCAACTAGCGGGGGGGGCCAATGAGCAGTTCTTC; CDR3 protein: CASSQLAGGANEQFF
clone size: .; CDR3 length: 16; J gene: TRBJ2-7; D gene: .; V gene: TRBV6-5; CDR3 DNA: TGTGCCAGCAGTTACTCGAGGTCGGGACACCCCTACGAGCAGTACTTC; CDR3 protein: CASSYSRSGHPYEQYF
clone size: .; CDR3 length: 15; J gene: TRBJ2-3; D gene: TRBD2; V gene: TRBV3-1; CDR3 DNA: TGTGCCAGCAGCCAATTCCCGGGGGGGCCTGATACGCAGTATTTT; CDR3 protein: CASSQFPGGPDTQYF
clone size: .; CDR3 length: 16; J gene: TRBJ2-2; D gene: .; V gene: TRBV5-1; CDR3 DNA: TGCGCCAGCAGCTTGCTTGGGTCAGGAGTCACCGGGGAGCTGTTTTTT; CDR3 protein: CASSLLGSGVTGELFF
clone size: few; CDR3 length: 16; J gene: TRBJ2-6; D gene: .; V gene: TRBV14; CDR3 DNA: TGTGCCAGCAGCCCTCAATACAGTTGGGGGGCCAACGTCCTGACTTTC; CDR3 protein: CASSPQYSWGANVLTF
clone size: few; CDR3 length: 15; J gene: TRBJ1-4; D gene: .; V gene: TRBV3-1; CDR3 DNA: TGTGCCAGCAGCCAAGATTTCCCAACTAATGAAAAACTGTTTTTT; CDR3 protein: CASSQDFPTNEKLFF
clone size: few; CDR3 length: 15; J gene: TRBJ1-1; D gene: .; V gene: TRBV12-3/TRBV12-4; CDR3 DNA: TGTGCCAGCAGTTTAGGAGGGAGGAGCCGCACTGAAGCTTTCTTT; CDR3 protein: CASSLGGRSRTEAFF
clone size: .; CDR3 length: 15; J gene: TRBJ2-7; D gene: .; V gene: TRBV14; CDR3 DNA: TGTGCCAGCAGCCCGGGGCCTGACATTTTCTACGAGCAGTACTTC; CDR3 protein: CASSPGPDIFYEQYF
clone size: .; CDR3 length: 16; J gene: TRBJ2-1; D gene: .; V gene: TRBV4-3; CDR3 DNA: TGCGCCAGCAGCCAAGTCGGGCAGTCAACCAACAATGAGCAGTTCTTC; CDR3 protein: CASSQVGQSTNNEQFF
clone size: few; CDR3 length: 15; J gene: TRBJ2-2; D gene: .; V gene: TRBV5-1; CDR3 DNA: TGCGCCAGCAGACCCGACACCGCGAACACCGGGGAGCTGTTTTTT; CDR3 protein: CASRPDTANTGELFF